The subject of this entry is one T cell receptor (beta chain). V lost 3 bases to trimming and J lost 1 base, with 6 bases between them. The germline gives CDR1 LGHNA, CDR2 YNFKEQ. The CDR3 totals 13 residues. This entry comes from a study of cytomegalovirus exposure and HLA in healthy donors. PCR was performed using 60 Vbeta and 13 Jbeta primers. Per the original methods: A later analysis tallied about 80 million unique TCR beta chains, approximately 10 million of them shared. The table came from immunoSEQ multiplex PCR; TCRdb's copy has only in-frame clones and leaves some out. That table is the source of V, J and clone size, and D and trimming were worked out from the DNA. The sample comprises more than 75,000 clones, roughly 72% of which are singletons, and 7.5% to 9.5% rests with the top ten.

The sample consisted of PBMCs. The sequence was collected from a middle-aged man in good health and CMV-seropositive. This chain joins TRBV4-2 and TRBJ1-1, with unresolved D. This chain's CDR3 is CASSHRGNTEAFF. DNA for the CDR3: TGTGCCAGCAGCCACCGGGGGAACACTGAAGCTTTCTTT.